This TCR beta chain derives from a study of a mutant IDH1 vaccine in newly diagnosed glioma. Study-level background: Sex distribution of treated patients was approximately 60% male and around 38% female; mean age was around 40 years. Radiotherapy, temozolomide, or both had been given previously, and both were given to most. Study-wide points: Altogether, 85% to 95% of patients exhibited vaccine-induced immune responses. Alterations occurring in top peripheral T cell clonotypes seemed unrelated to pseudoprogression.

Time point defined: baseline, week 1 (first vaccination visit). Regarding treatment: pre-vaccination baseline after standard-of-care therapy. Concerning this clone itself: Its antigen remains unknown.

Measured with immunoSEQ multiplex PCR; TCRdb has only the in-frame clones, and not every one. The sample lists about 92,000 clones, around 77% occurring once. The V gene's germline CDR1 is LGHNA and CDR2 YNFKEQ. V lost 2 bases, J lost 3 bases, and 2 bases stayed unmatched. The CDR3 length is 15 residues. This chain links TRBV4-2 with TRBJ1-4, with 8 bases matching TRBD1. The TCR originated in a man between 40 and 49 years old with glioma. The sequencing used PBMCs, collected from a glioma patient treated with radiotherapy, temozolomide or both. The DNA for the CDR3 is TGTGCCAGCAGCCAACCGACAGGGGCTAATGAAAAACTGTTTTTT. Residues: CASSQPTGANEKLFF.